The rows below give T cell receptor beta chains drawn from one sample of a study of blood T cells in healthy people across ages. One entry per CDR3 protein, called by TCRdb with MiXCR from the 5' RACE reads. Counted here are under 1,100,000 distinct CDR3 sequences, about 23% occurring once; the ten biggest clones make up approximately 0.7%. These sequences were also reported in another study, on T cells of mothers and their children.

Sequenced sample: blood. These receptors were taken from a girl aged 2 to 9 in good health. The conserved cysteine and the conserved F or W are not part of the CDR3 here.

CDR3 protein	V gene	J gene
ATSRDRPGAGELF	TRBV15	TRBJ2-2
SARRPGGEETQY	TRBV20-1	TRBJ2-5
ASSHGGNTGELF	TRBV4-3	TRBJ2-2
ASNPGGPDYCYT	TRBV7-8	TRBJ1-2
ASSLSDRADGYT	TRBV28	TRBJ1-2
ASSNLAWGVYTGELF	TRBV11-2	TRBJ2-2
ASSGVAGAPSSYNEQF	TRBV9	TRBJ2-1
ASSAAPRETQY	TRBV7-8	TRBJ2-5
ASSSIRQGINEKLF	TRBV27	TRBJ1-4
ASTPGQGNEQF	TRBV12-3/TRBV12-4	TRBJ2-1
ASSPRTGGNDTQY	TRBV11-3	TRBJ2-3
ASSQRQDYGYT	TRBV4-2	TRBJ1-2
ASSQLGAGGTNEQF	TRBV4-1	TRBJ2-1
ASSSQDSQFTDTQY	TRBV7-9	TRBJ2-3
SAGDRVLSDTQY	TRBV20-1	TRBJ2-3
SASPTRGITYEQY	TRBV20-1	TRBJ2-7
ASSVATSTDTQY	TRBV9	TRBJ2-3
ASSLQIRGGELF	TRBV5-5	TRBJ2-2
ASFSTEAF	TRBV28	TRBJ1-1
ASSPEYSGNTIY	TRBV12-3/TRBV12-4	TRBJ1-3
ASSQVQGGREQY	TRBV4-3	TRBJ2-7
ASSTGLAAGGANVLT	TRBV7-2	TRBJ2-6
ASSLSGTGFLGYT	TRBV27	TRBJ1-2
ASSPTSVWGPDTQY	TRBV7-9	TRBJ2-3
ASSVLQGAGANVLT	TRBV9	TRBJ2-6
SVAKSNTGELF	TRBV29-1	TRBJ2-2
ASSLGSPLSSWDGLNNEQF	TRBV11-1	.
SVRGQGNGEQY	TRBV29-1	TRBJ2-7
ASSARDSPLQY	TRBV7-9	TRBJ2-5